This record covers a single TCR beta chain. These data are taken from a study of blood T cell repertoires in COVID-19. Overall study: Samples taken during acute and convalescent COVID-19 were collected in the United States, Italy and Spain. T cells, B-cell-depleted T cells, or PBMCs provided the cDNA or gDNA that served as material.

Trimming removed 1 base from V and 0 bases from J, with 14 bases in between. This CDR3 is 16 amino acids long. Germline V lookup: CDR1 SGHTS, CDR2 YDEGEE. The authors' processing: Reference gene primer amplification gave nucleated cell count estimates. Method: immunoSEQ multiplex PCR; TCRdb's copy keeps in-frame clones and lacks some. V and J calls and clone size are as listed in that table; D and trimming were resolved from the DNA. The sample carries hundreds of thousands of clones, over 70% recorded once. Sequencing was carried out using peripheral blood. The rearrangement links TRBV5-8 to TRBJ2-7; D ambiguous. The source is a woman aged 45-60 years with acute or convalescent COVID-19. The CDR3 sequence: CASSLRRLPSSYEQYF. CDR3 DNA sequence: TGTGCCAGCAGCTTGCGCAGGCTCCCGAGCTCCTACGAGCAGTACTTC.